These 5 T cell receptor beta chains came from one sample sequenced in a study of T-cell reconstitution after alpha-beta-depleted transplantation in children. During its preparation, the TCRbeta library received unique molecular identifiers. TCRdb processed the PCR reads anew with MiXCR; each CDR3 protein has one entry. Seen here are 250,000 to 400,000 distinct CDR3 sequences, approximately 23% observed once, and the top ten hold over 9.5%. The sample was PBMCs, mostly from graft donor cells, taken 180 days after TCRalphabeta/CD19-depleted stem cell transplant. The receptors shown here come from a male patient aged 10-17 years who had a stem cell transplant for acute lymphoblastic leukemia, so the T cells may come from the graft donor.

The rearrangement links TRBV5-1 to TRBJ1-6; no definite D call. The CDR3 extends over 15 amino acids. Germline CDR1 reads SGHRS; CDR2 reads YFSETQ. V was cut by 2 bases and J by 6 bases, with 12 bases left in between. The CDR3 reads CASSFEGSGNSPLHF. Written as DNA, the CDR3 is TGCGCCAGCAGCTTTGAAGGGTCGGGTAATTCACCCCTCCACTTT.

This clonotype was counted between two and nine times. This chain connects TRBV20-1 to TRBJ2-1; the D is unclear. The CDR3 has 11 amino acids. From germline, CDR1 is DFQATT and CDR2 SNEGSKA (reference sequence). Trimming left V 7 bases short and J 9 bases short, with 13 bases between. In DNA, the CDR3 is TGCAGTGTTGGCTGGGGTTCTGAGCAGTTCTTC. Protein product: CSVGWGSEQFF.

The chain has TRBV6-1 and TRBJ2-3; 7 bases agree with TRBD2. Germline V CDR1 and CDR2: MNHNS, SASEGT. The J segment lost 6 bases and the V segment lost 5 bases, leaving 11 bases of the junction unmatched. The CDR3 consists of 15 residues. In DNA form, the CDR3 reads TGTGCCAGCAGTACCGGGACTACCCGATGGGATACGCAGTATTTT. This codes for CASSTGTTRWDTQYF.

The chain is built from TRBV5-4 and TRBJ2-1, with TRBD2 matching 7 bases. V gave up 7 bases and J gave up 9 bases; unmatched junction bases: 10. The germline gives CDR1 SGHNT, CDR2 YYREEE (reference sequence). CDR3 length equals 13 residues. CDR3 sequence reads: CASRAGVRIEQFF. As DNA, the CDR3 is TGTGCCAGCCGGGCGGGAGTGAGGATTGAGCAGTTCTTC.

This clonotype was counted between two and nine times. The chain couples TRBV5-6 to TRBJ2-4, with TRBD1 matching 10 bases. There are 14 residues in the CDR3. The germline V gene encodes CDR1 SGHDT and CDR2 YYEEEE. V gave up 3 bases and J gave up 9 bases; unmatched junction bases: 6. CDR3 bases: TGTGCCAGCAGCTGGGGACAGGGGCGGACCATTCAGTACTTC. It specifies CASSWGQGRTIQYF.